This TCR beta chain was observed in a study of CD8+ T cells in alopecia areata. Across the study: The study gave tofacitinib for 6 to 18 months, then 6 months off drug.

Trimming removed 4 bases from V and 4 bases from J, with 15 bases in between. The CDR3 is made up of 15 amino acids. Germline V lookup: CDR1 SGDLS, CDR2 YYNGEE. RNA was extracted and reverse transcribed into cDNA as the sequencing template. Method: immunoSEQ multiplex PCR; TCRdb's copy keeps in-frame clones and lacks some. The sample includes about 120,000 clones, 30% to 40% of them seen just once. The sequence was collected from a human donor with alopecia areata. The sequenced material came from CD4+ T cells sorted from blood. The V call is TRBV9, the J call TRBJ2-1, with D perhaps matching TRBD1 (6 bases). CDR3 in amino acids: CASSPRQATYNEQFF. Here the CDR3 DNA reads TGTGCCAGCAGCCCCCGACAGGCGACATACAATGAGCAGTTCTTC.